This record concerns one T cell receptor beta chain sequence. Its antigen is currently unknown. This record comes from a study of cytomegalovirus exposure and HLA in healthy donors. General study results and limits: Sequencing probably produced one cluster of sequence variants that were highly shared. Later, TCR association rates were found to vary by HLA locus, highest for DRB1 and lowest for HLA-C. Later work associated around 18,000 TCR beta sequences with HLA alleles at 0.05 false discovery rate.

PCR employed 60 Vbeta and 13 Jbeta primers. The data were produced by immunoSEQ multiplex PCR, yet TCRdb's version contains in-frame clones alone and is incomplete. The table shows about 120,000 clones, with roughly 80% occurring only once. The CDR3 runs 18 residues. J lost 1 base, V lost 3 bases, and 12 bases had no gene match. Germline CDR1 and CDR2: SGHDT and YYEEEE. Source material: PBMCs. This sequence joins TRBV5-6 and TRBJ1-2; 10 positions match TRBD1. This sequence was found in a male donor in good health and CMV-seropositive. Written as DNA, the CDR3 is TGTGCCAGCAGCTCCTACCGGGACAGGGGTCTTCTTAACTATGGCTACACCTTC. Residues: CASSSYRDRGLLNYGYTF. Using reference TRBV5-6 and TRBJ1-2 for the parts outside the CDR3, the full variable domain is DAGVTQSPTHLIKTRGQQVTLRCSPKSGHDTVSWYQQALGQGPQFIFQYYEEEERQRGNFPDRFSGHQFPNYSSELNVNALLLGDSALYLCASSSYRDRGLLNYGYTFGSGTRLTVV.